This TCR beta chain originates from a study of T cell responses to AZD1222 COVID-19 vaccine. Comment on this clone: The target antigen is unknown.

Generated by immunoSEQ multiplex PCR, the TCRdb table keeps only in-frame clones and is missing some. The data show 100,000 to 150,000 clones, with roughly 91% seen just once and around 5.1% held by the top ten. Germline V gene lookup returns CDR1 SGHVS and CDR2 FNYEAQ. The germline V and J ends were trimmed by 4 bases and 3 bases, with 16 bases remaining between them. The CDR3 has 16 residues. Second-dose intervals of approximately 4 or approximately 12 weeks were pooled. Study-wide results and caveats: Clonal diversity was possibly underestimated, and the donors were mostly white British, with more females. Vaccine-associated CD4 TCRs spanned spike, dominant at 160-218 and 743-854.

V gene TRBV7-6 combines with J gene TRBJ2-1; a possible D gene is TRBD2 (6 bases). The clonotype originates from an adult who received the AZD1222 COVID-19 vaccine. Sequencing was performed on peripheral blood, taken 28 days after the second AZD1222 dose. CDR3 in amino acids: CASSSTGGEHYNEQFF. The CDR3 region has the DNA TGTGCCAGCAGCTCCACCGGGGGAGAACACTACAATGAGCAGTTCTTC.